This note documents a single T cell receptor (beta chain) sequence. This clonotype is characterized as large (0.1 to 1%). Its antigen remains unidentified. Base qualities are not provided; no much larger clone lies one nucleotide away. Bone marrow from healthy donors served as the control group for patient comparisons. The sample is drawn from a study of T cells in AML relapse after transplant (dated by TCRdb to about 2019). As for the study more broadly: This retrospective study examined inhibitory receptor expression and TCR repertoires of bone marrow T cells in patients who received allogeneic HSCT for myeloid malignancy. Unsorted bone marrow TCR sequencing covered three healthy donors, three patients in long-term complete remission and three patients relapsing after HSCT. What the authors observed across the whole study: Bone marrow repertoires were skewed in transplanted patients whatever the outcome, with the top 10 alpha clonotypes reaching around 33% in remission and 37% to 50% in relapse compared with over 20% in healthy donors. TCR repertoire comparisons rested on very few samples, with only a few individuals per group for unsorted bone marrow.

Library preparation was by PCR. TCR alpha and beta chains were amplified from RNA with a modified RACE PCR protocol rather than multiplex PCR. Libraries were sequenced on an Illumina MiSeq, and raw reads were demultiplexed according to sample-specific barcode combinations. Concerning the study's data processing: TCR clonotypes were identified from the sequencing reads using MiXCR software. TCRdb applied fastp at Q25 and MiXCR to the public reads, then kept only in-frame beta chains. Rows with a matching CDR3 protein are joined into one entry that keeps the most common DNA and genes. V and J calls and clone size were set by TCRdb, not the authors. Counted in this sample were around 1,000 distinct CDR3 sequences; around 19% of them appeared once. Less than 8% of the sample rests with the top ten. Sequenced sample: bone marrow. This clonotype originated in a human donor in good health.

The CDR3 protein sequence reads: CASSYSNTEAFF. The base sequence is TGTGCCAGCAGTTACAGCAACACTGAAGCTTTCTTT. The V and J genes are TRBV6-5 and TRBJ1-1; the D gene cannot be resolved reliably. The CDR1 and CDR2 encoded by the germline V gene are MNHEY and SVGAGI. The V and J ends are trimmed by 2 bases and 2 bases, leaving 3 bases between them. The CDR3 contains 12 residues, cysteine and phenylalanine counted. CDR3 DNA only is kept here, 36 bases in frame from base 1.